The 13 T cell receptor beta chains presented below share a single source sample, sequenced in a study of blood T cell repertoires in COVID-19. The repertoire was sequenced with immunoSEQ multiplex PCR; TCRdb's copy has only in-frame clones and lacks some. The top ten clones hold about 6% of a sample with approximately 300,000 clones, about 90% of them seen once. The sample comprised PBMCs or T cells enriched from blood (not recorded which). The receptors were gathered from a woman aged 30 to 39 who had recovered from COVID-19.

The chain is built from TRBV19 and TRBJ1-3, with a tentative D call TRBD1 (5 bases). The CDR3 extends over 13 amino acids. The V gene lost 3 bases and the J gene lost 14 bases, with 17 bases spanning the gap. Germline values: CDR1 LNHDA, CDR2 SQIVND (reference sequence). CDR3 in amino acids: CASSMQGLGSVYF. The CDR3 nucleotides are TGTGCCAGTAGTATGCAGGGACTCGGGTCGGTATATTTT.

The chain employs TRBV25-1 and TRBJ2-3; TRBD2 might be the D (5 bases). The CDR3 extends over 14 amino acids. V lost 11 bases and J 5 bases, leaving 20 bases between the germline ends. Per germline, CDR1 MGHDK and CDR2 SYGVNS. The CDR3 DNA reads as TGTGCCTCACGGCGGGCTAGCACCGGAGATACGCAGTATTTT. It specifies CASRRASTGDTQYF.

CDR3 nucleotides: TGTGCCAGCAGCGTAGGAGGGCGACAGGCCGGGGAGCTGTTTTTT. Protein: CASSVGGRQAGELFF. The V gene is TRBV9, the J gene TRBJ2-2; maybe TRBD1 (6 bases). The CDR3 is 15 residues long. Germline V gene sequence: CDR1 SGDLS, CDR2 YYNGEE. V lost 0 bases and J 6 bases, leaving 12 bases between the germline ends.

This chain joins TRBV12-3 or TRBV12-4 and TRBJ2-1, with 10 bases aligning to TRBD1. The CDR3 totals 13 residues. Unmatched junction bases numbered 1, after V lost 4 bases and J lost 7 bases. CDR3: CASSSDRGNEQFF. DNA of the CDR3: TGTGCCAGCAGTTCGGACAGGGGGAATGAGCAGTTCTTC.

The chain employs TRBV4-2 and TRBJ1-1; 8 bases align to TRBD1. V trimming: 5 bases; J trimming: 11 bases; junction bases outside the gene matches: 10. The length of the CDR3 is 13 residues. CDR1 is LGHNA, CDR2 YNFKEQ, per germline. This chain's CDR3 is CASSDDRGMWAFF. The CDR3 DNA reads TGTGCCAGCAGCGACGACAGGGGTATGTGGGCTTTCTTT.

This sequence joins TRBV7-9 and TRBJ1-4; D gene ambiguous. Germline assignment: CDR1 SEHNR and CDR2 FQNEAQ (reference sequence). This CDR3 contains 16 residues. The CDR3 here is CDYESRSNATNEKLFF. CDR3 coding DNA: TGTGACTACGAGTCGAGATCGAATGCAACTAATGAAAAACTGTTTTTT.

The rearrangement links TRBV29-1 to TRBJ1-2, with TRBD1 matching over 7 bases. Germline-derived CDR1 and CDR2 are SQVTM and ANQGSEA. The CDR3 has 12 residues. V dropped 5 bases and J dropped 3; count of bases not matched to a gene: 3. This CDR3 reads CSVIGGDYGYTF. CDR3 sequence (DNA): TGCAGCGTTATAGGGGGCGACTATGGCTACACCTTC.

The CDR3 DNA follows: TGTGCCAGCAGCCCACTCGTGATCTATGGCTACACCTTC. Translated: CASSPLVIYGYTF. V usage is TRBV7-9 and J usage is TRBJ1-2; D gene uncertain. V was cut by 5 bases and J by 4 bases, with 11 bases left in between. The germline CDR1 and CDR2 sequences are SEHNR and FQNEAQ (reference sequence). This CDR3 has 13 amino acids. The full variable domain, in which reference TRBV7-9 and TRBJ1-2 provide the parts outside the CDR3, is DTGVSQNPRHKITKRGQNVTFRCDPISEHNRLYWYRQTLGQGPEFLTYFQNEAQLEKSRLLSDRFSAERPKGSFSTLEIQRTEQGDSAMYLCASSPLVIYGYTFGSGTRLTVV.

In DNA form, the CDR3 reads TGCGCCAGCAGCCAAGGCCGACAGGGGATGAACACTGAAGCTTTCTTT. Its translation is CASSQGRQGMNTEAFF. The rearrangement links TRBV4-3 to TRBJ1-1; 8 bases fit TRBD1. The CDR3 runs 16 residues. Germline-derived CDR1 and CDR2 are LGHNA and YSLEER. The junction had 4 bases not matched to a gene; V was cut back by 1 base and J by 0 bases.

The chain employs TRBV7-2 and TRBJ1-6; 8 positions match TRBD1. Germline CDR1 is SGHTA and CDR2 is FQGNSA. V lost 4 bases and J lost 9; bases outside the gene matches: 8. The CDR3 totals 15 residues. The CDR3 here is CASSSGQGDSSPLHF. CDR3 coding DNA: TGTGCCAGCAGCTCAGGACAGGGCGACTCTTCACCCCTCCACTTT.

The chain couples TRBV7-2 to TRBJ2-1; 8 nucleotides align to TRBD1. V was clipped by 5 bases and J by 9 bases; unmatched bases: 12. CDR3 length equals 15 residues. Looked up from germline, CDR1 is SGHTA and CDR2 is FQGNSA. CDR3 residues: CASSGETGGLGEQFF. CDR3 DNA: TGTGCCAGCAGCGGGGAAACAGGGGGTCTCGGTGAGCAGTTCTTC.

The chain joins TRBV5-1 to TRBJ2-7; 8 bases line up with TRBD2. This CDR3 has 16 residues. The trim removed 4 bases at V and 1 base at J, leaving 10 bases unmatched. Germline-derived CDR1 and CDR2 are SGHRS and YFSETQ. The CDR3 sequence: CASSDNSGVPSYEQYF. The CDR3 DNA sequence: TGCGCCAGCAGCGACAATAGCGGGGTGCCGTCCTACGAGCAGTACTTC.

The rearrangement links TRBV7-6 to TRBJ2-7; the D gene is possibly TRBD1 (5 bases). There are 15 residues in the CDR3. Trimming removed 1 base at V and 1 base at J, with 11 bases between. The V gene's germline CDR1 is SGHVS and CDR2 FNYEAQ. CDR3 amino acids: CASSLGSGISYEQYF. CDR3 bases: TGTGCCAGCAGCTTAGGTTCAGGGATATCCTACGAGCAGTACTTC.